Sequencing of this TCR beta chain was carried out in a study of PD-1 blockade in classical Hodgkin lymphoma (dated by TCRdb to about 2020). As for the study more broadly: Nivolumab dosing was 3 mg/kg intravenously every 2 weeks, continuing until either disease progression or unacceptable toxicity. To define a peripheral blood immune signature of response to PD-1 blockade in classical Hodgkin lymphoma, the study combined TCR beta sequencing with CyTOF. Broader findings and caveats from the paper: Only a single clinical trial cohort was studied, and what caused the repertoire differences, possibly disease activity or prior therapy, remained undefined. A significant rise by C4D1 was seen in CD4+ but not CD8+ TCR diversity (p=0.0027 vs p=0.16), with the rise being most apparent in complete responders (p=0.02). Baseline TCR diversity was reported to be lower in newly diagnosed patients than in healthy donors, and even lower in relapsed/refractory patients. Among trial patients, those achieving complete response had baseline diversity similar to that of newly diagnosed patients, while diversity was significantly lower in partial responders and progressors. Diversity was lower in patients who began nivolumab less than 1 year after ASCT, so these patients were left out of later analyses to avoid confounding by immune reconstitution.

A word on this clone: This clone's antigen is unknown. Per-base qualities were not stored, and no clone one base away is much larger.

Based on the germline V gene, the CDR1 and CDR2 sequences are SGHTA and FQGTGA. The CDR3 starts with the cysteine, ends with the phenylalanine, and has 15 residues. Of all the DNA, just the CDR3 is kept, 45 bases in frame from base 1. Relative to germline, V is 5 bases shorter and J is 1 base shorter, with 14 bases between their ends. Reading the label with the study, this specimen's time point is: cycle 2 day 1 (C2D1) of nivolumab. All trial patients had relapsed after autologous stem cell transplantation, with cohorts A, B and C differing in prior brentuximab vedotin exposure. A total of under 70 patients with relapsed/refractory classical Hodgkin lymphoma made up the trial cohort, and each patient's best overall response was complete response, partial response or progressive disease. In the multi-cohort phase II CheckMate 205 trial, trial patients received single-agent nivolumab. Best overall response was determined by an independent review committee according to the 2007 International Working Group response criteria. Trial PBMCs were collected just before the start of nivolumab (C1D1) and during therapy at cycle 2 day 1 and cycle 4 day 1. Peripheral blood was collected in 8 mL Vacutainer Cell Preparation Tubes, from which PBMCs were isolated by centrifugation and then cryopreserved.

Genomic DNA was extracted with the Qiagen DNeasy kit from unsorted PBMCs and from negatively selected CD4+ and CD8+ fractions. TCR beta CDR3 regions were subjected to amplification by immunoSEQ multiplex PCR with primers that anneal to V and J segments. A synthetic immune receptor repertoire was used to minimize amplification bias, and any remaining bias was removed computationally after sequencing. The published analysis was carried out like this. Custom Python scripts were used to quantify repertoire diversity as the Shannon entropy index. The unsorted, CD4+ and CD8+ repertoires were each analyzed separately, with the exception of combined analyses, where CD4+ and CD8+ sequences were merged in silico. A clone counted as expanded when the clone's frequency after treatment rose at least 2-fold relative to C1D1, and clones undetected at baseline were given a pseudocount of 0.5. Clones with 0 or 1 copy at C1D1 were defined as singleton clones, while clones with 2 or more copies were defined as non-singleton clones. Clones expanded in unsorted samples were assigned a CD4+, CD8+ or unknown annotation through matching of protein sequences in sorted samples from the same patient. Wilcoxon tests on paired samples were used to test changes in diversity from C1D1 to C4D1. The source is immuneACCESS, and TCRdb retained only in-frame sequences with V and J called. Part of the clones is not carried over; for the studies checked, unresolved V genes explain less than half of this, and the remainder is unexplained. The D gene and trimming were derived from the DNA, and the V and J assignments and clone size from that table. A total of over 45,000 clones appear in this sample, over 60% of them only once. The ten top clones hold approximately 15% of the sample.

The sequence was collected from a human donor with classical Hodgkin lymphoma. The rearranged segments are TRBV7-3 and TRBJ1-1; the D gene is unclear. The specimen comprised peripheral blood mononuclear cells (PBMCs), sampled before the second cycle of nivolumab. The CDR3 protein: CASSPKTQTNTEAFF. The nucleotide sequence reads as follows: TGTGCCAGCAGCCCTAAGACCCAAACGAACACTGAAGCTTTCTTT.